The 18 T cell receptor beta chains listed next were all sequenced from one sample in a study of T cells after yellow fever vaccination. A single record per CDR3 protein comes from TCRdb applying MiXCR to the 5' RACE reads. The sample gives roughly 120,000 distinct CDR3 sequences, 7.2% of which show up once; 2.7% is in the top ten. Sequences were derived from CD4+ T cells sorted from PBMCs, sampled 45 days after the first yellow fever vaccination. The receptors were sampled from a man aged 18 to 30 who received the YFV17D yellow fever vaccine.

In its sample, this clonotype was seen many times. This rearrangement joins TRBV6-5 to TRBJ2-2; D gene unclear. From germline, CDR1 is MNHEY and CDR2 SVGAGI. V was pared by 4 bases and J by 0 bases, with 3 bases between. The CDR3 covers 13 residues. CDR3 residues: CASSSPNTGELFF. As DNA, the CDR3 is TGTGCCAGCAGTTCACCGAACACCGGGGAGCTGTTTTTT.

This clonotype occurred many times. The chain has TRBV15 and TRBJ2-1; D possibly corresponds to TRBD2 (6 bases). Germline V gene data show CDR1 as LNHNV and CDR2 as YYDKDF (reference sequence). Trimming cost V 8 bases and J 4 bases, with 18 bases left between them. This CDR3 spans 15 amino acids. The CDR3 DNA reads TGTGCCACCGCCCGGAGAGCGGGTCTTTACAATGAGCAGTTCTTC. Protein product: CATARRAGLYNEQFF.

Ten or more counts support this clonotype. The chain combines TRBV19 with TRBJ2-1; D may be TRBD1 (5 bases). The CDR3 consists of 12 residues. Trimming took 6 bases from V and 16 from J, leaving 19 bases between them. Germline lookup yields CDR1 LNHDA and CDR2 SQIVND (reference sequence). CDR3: CASSKTDSLRFF. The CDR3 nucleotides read TGTGCCAGTAGCAAGACCGACAGTCTTCGCTTCTTC.

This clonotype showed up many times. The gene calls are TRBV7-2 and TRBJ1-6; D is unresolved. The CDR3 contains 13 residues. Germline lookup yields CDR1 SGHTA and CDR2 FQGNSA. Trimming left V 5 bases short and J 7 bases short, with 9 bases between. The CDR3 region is CASSTTENSPLHF. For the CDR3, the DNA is TGTGCCAGCAGCACCACAGAGAATTCACCCCTCCACTTT.

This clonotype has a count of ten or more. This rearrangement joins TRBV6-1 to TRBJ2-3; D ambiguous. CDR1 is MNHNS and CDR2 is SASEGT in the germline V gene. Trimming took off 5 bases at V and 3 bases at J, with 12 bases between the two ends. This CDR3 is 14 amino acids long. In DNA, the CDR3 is TGTGCCAGCAGTCCCCTGGCCGGGACAGATACGCAGTATTTT. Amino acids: CASSPLAGTDTQYF.

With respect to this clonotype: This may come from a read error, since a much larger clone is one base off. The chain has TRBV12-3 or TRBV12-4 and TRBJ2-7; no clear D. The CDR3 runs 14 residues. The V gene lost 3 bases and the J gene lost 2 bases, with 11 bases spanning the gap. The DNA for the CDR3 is TGTGCCAGCAGTTTCGTGGAGATCACCTACGAGCAGTACTTC. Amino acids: CASSFVEITYEQYF.

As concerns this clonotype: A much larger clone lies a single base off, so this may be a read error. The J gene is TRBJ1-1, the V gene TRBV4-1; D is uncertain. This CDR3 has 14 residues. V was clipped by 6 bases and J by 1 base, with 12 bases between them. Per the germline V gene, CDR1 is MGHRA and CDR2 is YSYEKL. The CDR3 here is CASRAPGRNTEAFF. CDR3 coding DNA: TGCGCCAGCAGGGCACCCGGAAGGAACACTGAAGCTTTCTTT.

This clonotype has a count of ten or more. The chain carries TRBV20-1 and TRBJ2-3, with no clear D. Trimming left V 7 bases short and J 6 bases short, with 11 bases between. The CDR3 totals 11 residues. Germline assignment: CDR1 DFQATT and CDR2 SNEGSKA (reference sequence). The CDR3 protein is CSGGIVDTQYF. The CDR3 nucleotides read TGCAGTGGTGGTATAGTGGATACGCAGTATTTT.

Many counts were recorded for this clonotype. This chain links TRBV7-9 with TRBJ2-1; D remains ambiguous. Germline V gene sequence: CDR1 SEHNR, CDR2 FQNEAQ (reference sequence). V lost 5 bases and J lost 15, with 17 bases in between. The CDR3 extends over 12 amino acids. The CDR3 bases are TGTGCCAGCAGCCCCCGGCACCCCTCGGGGTTCTTC. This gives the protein CASSPRHPSGFF.

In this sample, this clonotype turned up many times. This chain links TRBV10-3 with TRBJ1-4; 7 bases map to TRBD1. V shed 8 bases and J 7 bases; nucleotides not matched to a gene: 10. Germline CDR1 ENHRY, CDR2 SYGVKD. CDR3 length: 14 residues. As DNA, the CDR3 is TGTGCCATCGGTCGTCAGGGGGTCGGTGAAAAACTGTTTTTT. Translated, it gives CAIGRQGVGEKLFF.

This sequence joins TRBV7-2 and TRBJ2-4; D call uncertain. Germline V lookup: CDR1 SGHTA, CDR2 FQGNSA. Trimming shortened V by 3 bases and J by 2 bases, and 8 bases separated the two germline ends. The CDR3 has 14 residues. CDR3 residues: CASSLGRTKNIQYF. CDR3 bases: TGTGCCAGCAGCTTGGGAAGAACCAAAAACATTCAGTACTTC.

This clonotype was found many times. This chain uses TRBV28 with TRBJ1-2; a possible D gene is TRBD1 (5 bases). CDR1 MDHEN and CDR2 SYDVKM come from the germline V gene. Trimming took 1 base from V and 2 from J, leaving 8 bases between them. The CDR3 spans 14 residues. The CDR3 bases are TGTGCCAGCAGTTTATCGGGGCGGAACTATGGCTACACCTTC. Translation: CASSLSGRNYGYTF.

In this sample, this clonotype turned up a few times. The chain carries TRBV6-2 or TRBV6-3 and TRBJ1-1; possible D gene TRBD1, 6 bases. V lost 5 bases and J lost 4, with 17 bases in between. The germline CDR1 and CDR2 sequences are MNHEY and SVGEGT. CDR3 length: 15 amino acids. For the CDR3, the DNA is TGTGCCAGCAGTGGGCCCGGACAGATAGGCACTGAAGCTTTCTTT. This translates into CASSGPGQIGTEAFF.

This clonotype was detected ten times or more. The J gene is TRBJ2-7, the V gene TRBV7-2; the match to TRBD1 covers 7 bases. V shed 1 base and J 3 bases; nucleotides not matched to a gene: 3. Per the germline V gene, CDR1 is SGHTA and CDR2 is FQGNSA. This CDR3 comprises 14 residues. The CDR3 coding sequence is TGTGCCAGCAGCTTAGGGTGGACAGGCTACGAGCAGTACTTC. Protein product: CASSLGWTGYEQYF.

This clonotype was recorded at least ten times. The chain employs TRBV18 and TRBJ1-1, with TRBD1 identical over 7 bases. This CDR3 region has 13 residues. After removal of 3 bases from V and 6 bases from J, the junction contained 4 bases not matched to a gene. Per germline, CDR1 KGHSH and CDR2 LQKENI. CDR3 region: CASSPDREAEAFF. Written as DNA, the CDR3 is TGTGCCAGCTCACCCGACAGGGAGGCTGAAGCTTTCTTT.

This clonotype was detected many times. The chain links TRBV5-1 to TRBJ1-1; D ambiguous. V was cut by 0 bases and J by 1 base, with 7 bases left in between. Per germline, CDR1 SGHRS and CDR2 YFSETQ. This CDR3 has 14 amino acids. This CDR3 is CASSLDGKNTEAFF. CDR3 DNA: TGCGCCAGCAGCTTGGACGGAAAGAACACTGAAGCTTTCTTT.

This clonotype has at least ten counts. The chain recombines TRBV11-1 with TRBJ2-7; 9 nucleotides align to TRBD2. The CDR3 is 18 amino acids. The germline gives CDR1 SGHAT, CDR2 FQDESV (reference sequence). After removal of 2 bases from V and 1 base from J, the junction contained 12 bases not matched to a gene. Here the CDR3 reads CASSLFFASGGTSYEQYV. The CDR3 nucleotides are TGTGCCAGCAGCTTATTCTTTGCGAGCGGGGGGACTTCCTACGAGCAGTACGTC.

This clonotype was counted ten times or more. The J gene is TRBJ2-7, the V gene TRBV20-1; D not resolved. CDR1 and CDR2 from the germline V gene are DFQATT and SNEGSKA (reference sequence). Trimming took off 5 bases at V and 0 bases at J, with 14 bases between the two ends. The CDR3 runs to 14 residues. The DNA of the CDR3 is TGCAGTGCTCAACCCGCTATAATCTCCTACGAGCAGTACGTC. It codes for CSAQPAIISYEQYV.